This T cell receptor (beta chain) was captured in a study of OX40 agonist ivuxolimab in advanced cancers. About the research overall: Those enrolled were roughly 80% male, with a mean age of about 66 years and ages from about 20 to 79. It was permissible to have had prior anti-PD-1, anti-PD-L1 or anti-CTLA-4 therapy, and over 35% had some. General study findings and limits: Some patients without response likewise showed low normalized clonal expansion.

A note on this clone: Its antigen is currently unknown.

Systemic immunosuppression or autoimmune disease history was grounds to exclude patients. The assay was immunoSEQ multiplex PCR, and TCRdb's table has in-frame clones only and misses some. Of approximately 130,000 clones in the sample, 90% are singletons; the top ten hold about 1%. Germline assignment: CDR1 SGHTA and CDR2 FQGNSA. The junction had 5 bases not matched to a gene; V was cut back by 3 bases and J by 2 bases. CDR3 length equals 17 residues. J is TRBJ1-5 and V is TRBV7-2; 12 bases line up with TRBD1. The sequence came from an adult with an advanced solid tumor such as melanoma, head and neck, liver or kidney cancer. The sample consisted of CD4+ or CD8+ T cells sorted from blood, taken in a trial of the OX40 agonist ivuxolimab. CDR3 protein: CASSLGQGAGGNQPQHF. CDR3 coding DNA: TGTGCCAGCAGCTTGGGACAGGGGGCTGGTGGCAATCAGCCCCAGCATTTT.